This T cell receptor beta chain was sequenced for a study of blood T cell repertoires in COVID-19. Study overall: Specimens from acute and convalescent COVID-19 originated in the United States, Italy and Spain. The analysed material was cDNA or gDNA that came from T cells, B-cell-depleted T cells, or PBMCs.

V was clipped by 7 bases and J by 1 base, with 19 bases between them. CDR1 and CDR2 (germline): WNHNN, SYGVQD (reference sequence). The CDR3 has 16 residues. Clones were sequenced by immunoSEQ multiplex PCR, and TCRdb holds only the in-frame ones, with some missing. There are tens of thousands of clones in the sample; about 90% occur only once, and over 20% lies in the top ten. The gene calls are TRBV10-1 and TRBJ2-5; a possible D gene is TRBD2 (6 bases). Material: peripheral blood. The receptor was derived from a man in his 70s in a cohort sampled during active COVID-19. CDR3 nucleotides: TGCGCCAGCATGGCCTGGGACTTGCCGGCCCAAGAGACCCAGTACTTC. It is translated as CASMAWDLPAQETQYF.